Following are 13 T cell receptor beta chains from one sample sequenced in a study of OX40 agonist ivuxolimab in advanced cancers. Sequenced by immunoSEQ multiplex PCR; TCRdb stores in-frame clones only, minus some. Of 55,000 to 65,000 clones in the sample, about 90% were seen once. Sequencing was performed on CD4+ or CD8+ T cells sorted from blood, taken in a trial of the OX40 agonist ivuxolimab. The receptor set was obtained from an adult with an advanced solid tumor such as melanoma, head and neck, liver or kidney cancer.

The chain is built from TRBV28 and TRBJ2-2, with D unclear. The CDR3 contains 15 residues. The germline CDR1 and CDR2 sequences are MDHEN and SYDVKM. Deletions cut 2 bases from V and 5 bases from J, with 12 bases between. For the CDR3, the DNA is TGTGCCAGCAGTTTAATGGGATTCCGGACCGGGGAGCTGTTTTTT. Encoded protein: CASSLMGFRTGELFF. Full variable domain (missing parts from reference TRBV28 and TRBJ2-2): DVKVTQSSRYLVKRTGEKVFLECVQDMDHENMFWYRQDPGLGLRLIYFSYDVKMKEKGDIPEGYSVSREKKERFSLILESASTNQTSMYLCASSLMGFRTGELFFGEGSRLTVL.

This chain joins TRBV5-1 and TRBJ2-4, with D maybe TRBD2 (6 bases). Germline V gene lookup returns CDR1 SGHRS and CDR2 YFSETQ. Trimming removed 4 bases from V and 2 bases from J, with 22 bases in between. The CDR3 sequence is 18 residues long. CDR3 in amino acids: CASSPIGVLAVSKNIQYF. The CDR3 DNA follows: TGCGCCAGCAGCCCTATTGGAGTACTAGCCGTATCCAAAAACATTCAGTACTTC.

This chain connects TRBV19 to TRBJ2-6; TRBD1 might be the D (6 bases). CDR3 length equals 14 residues. V dropped 5 bases and J dropped 6 bases, with 11 bases sitting between them. Germline V lookup: CDR1 LNHDA, CDR2 SQIVND (reference sequence). Written as DNA, the CDR3 is TGTGCCAGTAGTTGGAAGGGGGTGGCCAACGTCCTGACTTTC. It codes for CASSWKGVANVLTF.

The chain joins TRBV4-3 to TRBJ2-7, with D tentatively TRBD2 (6 bases). Germline V gene lookup returns CDR1 LGHNA and CDR2 YSLEER. With 0 bases removed from V and 2 bases from J, the gap between germline ends came to 17 bases. The CDR3 is 17 amino acids. CDR3 sequence: CASSQDLAAGNPYEQYF. CDR3 DNA: TGCGCCAGCAGCCAAGATCTTGCAGCGGGCAACCCCTACGAGCAGTACTTC.

The gene calls are TRBV10-3 and TRBJ2-7; weak D call: TRBD2 (5 bases). CDR1 and CDR2 (germline): ENHRY, SYGVKD. The V and J ends lost 1 base and 3 bases respectively, with 22 bases between them. The CDR3 is made up of 18 amino acids. The CDR3 reads CAISEWALTRATNYEQYF. DNA for the CDR3: TGTGCCATCAGTGAGTGGGCCCTTACTAGGGCTACCAACTACGAGCAGTACTTC.

This chain joins TRBV28 and TRBJ2-2, with D perhaps being TRBD1 or TRBD2 (5 bases each). The germline V gene has CDR1 MDHEN and CDR2 SYDVKM. This CDR3 is built from 17 residues. V was clipped by 6 bases and J by 2 bases, with 19 bases between them. CDR3 region: CASSKLPGRGNTGELFF. In nucleotides, the CDR3 is TGTGCCAGCAGCAAACTCCCGGGGCGAGGAAACACCGGGGAGCTGTTTTTT.

This chain joins TRBV27 and TRBJ1-2, with a tentative D call TRBD1 (5 bases). The CDR3 has 14 amino acids. The V end lost 5 bases, the J end lost 0 bases, and 10 bases lay between the germline ends. Germline V gene data show CDR1 as MNHEY and CDR2 as SMNVEV (reference sequence). CDR3 residues: CASSRADTNYGYTF. The DNA of the CDR3 is TGTGCCAGCAGTAGGGCGGACACTAACTATGGCTACACCTTC.

V and J are TRBV19 and TRBJ1-2; 11 bases are shared with TRBD1. This CDR3 spans 16 amino acids. Trimming at V came to 4 bases and at J to 4 bases, leaving 8 bases not matched to a gene. CDR1 and CDR2 (germline): LNHDA, SQIVND (reference sequence). The CDR3 is CASSKLPGTGGYGYTF. The CDR3 DNA follows: TGTGCCAGTAGTAAACTCCCCGGGACAGGGGGCTATGGCTACACCTTC.

This clone occurred once. This rearrangement joins TRBV2 to TRBJ2-2, with TRBD1 matching 7 bases. In germline, CDR1 is SNHLY, CDR2 FYNNEI. This CDR3 is built from 15 residues. V shed 6 bases, J shed 6 bases, and the junction held 10 bases outside the gene matches. CDR3 residues: CASRDRVIRAGELFF. The CDR3 nucleotides read TGTGCCAGCAGAGACAGGGTGATCAGGGCCGGGGAGCTGTTTTTT.

The rearrangement joins TRBV28 to TRBJ2-7, with TRBD2 matching over 9 bases. This CDR3 contains 15 residues. Unmatched junction bases numbered 7, after V lost 4 bases and J lost 3 bases. In germline, CDR1 is MDHEN, CDR2 SYDVKM. In DNA form, the CDR3 reads TGTGCCAGCAGTTCCCCAGGTAGCGGGAGCTACGAGCAGTACTTC. Encoded protein: CASSSPGSGSYEQYF.

J is TRBJ1-5 and V is TRBV7-9; D perhaps matches TRBD1 (5 bases). The germline V gene encodes CDR1 SEHNR and CDR2 FQNEAQ (reference sequence). CDR3 length: 16 amino acids. Deletions cut 5 bases from V and 4 bases from J, with 18 bases between. The CDR3 DNA follows: TGTGCCAGCAGCCTTGCTGGGGGAGGGGCGAATCAGCCCCAGCATTTT. Amino acid sequence: CASSLAGGGANQPQHF.

The chain recombines TRBV2 with TRBJ2-7; the D is unclear. The V and J ends lost 7 bases and 6 bases respectively, with 10 bases between them. The germline CDR1 and CDR2 sequences are SNHLY and FYNNEI. The CDR3 consists of 11 residues. This CDR3 reads CASTPLREQYF. The CDR3 DNA reads TGTGCCAGCACCCCCCTTCGCGAGCAGTACTTC.

The chain joins TRBV6-5 to TRBJ2-7, with a weak D call TRBD2 (5 bases). The V gene's germline CDR1 is MNHEY and CDR2 SVGAGI. The CDR3 sequence is 13 residues long. V gave up 0 bases and J gave up 4 bases, with 7 bases separating them. CDR3 in DNA: TGTGCCAGCAGTTACTCCCGCGGGTACGAGCAGTACTTC. Protein sequence: CASSYSRGYEQYF.